The 15 T cell receptor beta chains given below trace back to one sample, sequenced in a study of PD-L1 blockade in urothelial cancer. The protocol was immunoSEQ multiplex PCR, while the TCRdb copy is restricted to in-frame clones and leaves out a portion. The sample has tens of thousands of clones, around 87% seen once. The sequencing used PBMCs, collected around atezolizumab (anti-PD-L1) treatment. These receptors all come from a man in his fifties or sixties with urothelial cancer.

The genes are TRBV28 and TRBJ1-2; D gene ambiguous. This CDR3 contains 15 residues. Germline V CDR1 and CDR2: MDHEN, SYDVKM. Trimming removed 4 bases at V and 5 bases at J, with 17 bases between. The CDR3 is CASSSPTRGNYGYTF. CDR3 in DNA: TGTGCCAGCAGTTCCCCCACCCGAGGGAATTATGGCTACACCTTC.

V is TRBV7-9 and J is TRBJ2-1, with D uncertain. V was shortened by 2 bases and J by 5 bases, with 13 bases between the two germline ends. The CDR3 is 15 amino acids. Germline CDR1 is SEHNR and CDR2 is FQNEAQ (reference sequence). The CDR3 here is CASSLRQTSHNEQFF. CDR3 DNA sequence: TGTGCCAGCAGCTTAAGGCAGACATCCCACAATGAGCAGTTCTTC. Variable domain in full (rest from reference TRBV7-9 and TRBJ2-1): DTGVSQNPRHKITKRGQNVTFRCDPISEHNRLYWYRQTLGQGPEFLTYFQNEAQLEKSRLLSDRFSAERPKGSFSTLEIQRTEQGDSAMYLCASSLRQTSHNEQFFGPGTRLTVL.

The rearrangement uses TRBV25-1 and TRBJ2-7, with D unclear. The CDR3 totals 14 residues. The germline CDR1 and CDR2 sequences are MGHDK and SYGVNS. V lost 1 base and J lost 6, with 13 bases in between. The CDR3 loop reads CASSEFYSESEQYF. The CDR3 DNA is TGTGCCAGCAGTGAATTTTACAGTGAGTCCGAGCAGTACTTC.

The chain links TRBV2 to TRBJ1-5; TRBD1 is a possible D gene (6 bases). V was pared by 5 bases and J by 1 base, with 15 bases between. This CDR3 comprises 16 residues. Per the germline V gene, CDR1 is SNHLY and CDR2 is FYNNEI. The CDR3 is CASSLVDSLSNQPQHF. In nucleotides, the CDR3 is TGTGCCAGCAGTCTTGTGGACAGTCTGAGCAATCAGCCCCAGCATTTT.

This clone was seen only a few times. The V gene is TRBV6-5, the J gene TRBJ1-6; D is perhaps TRBD1 (6 bases). The germline V and J ends were trimmed by 8 bases and 8 bases, with 19 bases remaining between them. The germline CDR1 and CDR2 sequences are MNHEY and SVGAGI. The CDR3 spans 15 residues. The DNA of the CDR3 is TGTGCCAGCCCCGGACCGGGACACCGGGATTCACCCCTCCACTTT. Protein product: CASPGPGHRDSPLHF.

J is TRBJ2-7 and V is TRBV5-4; D may be TRBD2 (6 bases). CDR1 SGHNT and CDR2 YYREEE come from the germline V gene (reference sequence). The CDR3 has 13 amino acids. Deletions cut 4 bases from V and 3 bases from J, with 11 bases between. CDR3 DNA: TGTGCCAGCAGCCCGATTAGCGGCTACGAGCAGTACTTC. This codes for CASSPISGYEQYF.

V gene TRBV6-1 combines with J gene TRBJ2-2; maybe TRBD1 (6 bases). With 6 bases removed from V and 4 bases from J, the gap between germline ends came to 15 bases. Per germline, CDR1 MNHNS and CDR2 SASEGT. CDR3 length: 15 residues. The CDR3 coding sequence is TGTGCCAGCAGAAGGGACAAGGCACCCACCGGGGAGCTGTTTTTT. Amino acids: CASRRDKAPTGELFF.

This chain joins TRBV11-2 and TRBJ2-5; a possible D gene is TRBD1 (5 bases). The CDR3 contains 14 residues. CDR1 and CDR2 from the germline V gene are SGHAT and FQNNGV. V was clipped by 1 base and J by 5 bases, with 11 bases between them. The CDR3 sequence is CASSLGQGDETQYF. As DNA, the CDR3 is TGTGCCAGCAGCTTAGGCCAGGGCGACGAGACCCAGTACTTC. The full variable domain, with the rest looked up from reference TRBV11-2 and TRBJ2-5, is EAGVAQSPRYKIIEKRQSVAFWCNPISGHATLYWYQQILGQGPKLLIQFQNNGVVDDSQLPKDRFSAERLKGVDSTLKIQPAKLEDSAVYLCASSLGQGDETQYFGPGTRLLVL.

The chain uses TRBV9 and TRBJ2-2, with D tentatively TRBD2 (7 bases). The CDR3 consists of 22 residues. V gave up 3 bases and J gave up 2 bases, with 32 bases separating them. From germline, CDR1 is SGDLS and CDR2 YYNGEE. This CDR3 is CASSATGTLVGRGIINTGELFF. CDR3 DNA: TGTGCCAGCAGCGCGACCGGGACCCTCGTAGGGAGGGGGATTATAAACACCGGGGAGCTGTTTTTT. Full variable domain (missing parts from reference TRBV9 and TRBJ2-2): DSGVTQTPKHLITATGQRVTLRCSPRSGDLSVYWYQQSLDQGLQFLIQYYNGEERAKGNILERFSAQQFPDLHSELNLSSLELGDSALYFCASSATGTLVGRGIINTGELFFGEGSRLTVL.

This clone came up a few times. The chain recombines TRBV7-8 with TRBJ1-4, with D unresolved. The germline V gene has CDR1 SGHVS and CDR2 FQNEAQ. V lost 5 bases to trimming and J lost 4 bases, with 14 bases between them. CDR3 length equals 15 residues. CDR3 region: CASSIGPGINEKLFF. CDR3 in DNA: TGTGCCAGCAGCATCGGACCGGGGATTAATGAAAAACTGTTTTTT.

This chain uses TRBV15 with TRBJ1-3, with no clear D. Trimming removed 8 bases at V and 7 bases at J, with 15 bases between. This CDR3 region has 13 residues. Germline values: CDR1 LNHNV, CDR2 YYDKDF (reference sequence). The CDR3 DNA reads as TGTGCCACCGCGGCAGAGAGATGGAACACCATATATTTT. Residues: CATAAERWNTIYF.

This rearrangement joins TRBV11-2 to TRBJ2-2; 9 nucleotides line up with TRBD1. Trimming took 4 bases from V and 5 from J; bases not matched to a gene: 11. Germline-derived CDR1 and CDR2 are SGHAT and FQNNGV. The CDR3 runs 17 residues. CDR3 sequence reads: CASSYGPQGARTGELFF. The CDR3 bases are TGTGCCAGCAGCTACGGGCCACAGGGGGCGAGGACCGGGGAGCTGTTTTTT.

This sequence joins TRBV18 and TRBJ2-7; 7 nucleotides match TRBD1. The CDR3 sequence is 13 residues long. V lost 5 bases to trimming and J lost 6 bases; unmatched junction nucleotides: 7. Germline assignment: CDR1 KGHSH and CDR2 LQKENI. CDR3 nucleotide sequence: TGTGCCAGCTCAGGGGACAGTCTTTCCGAGCAGTACTTC. It translates to CASSGDSLSEQYF.

The V and J genes are TRBV18 and TRBJ2-7; TRBD1 aligns across 8 bases. Germline CDR1 and CDR2: KGHSH and LQKENI. J gave up 6 bases and V 3 bases, and 7 bases lay outside the gene matches. The CDR3 consists of 14 residues. The CDR3 region is CASSPLDRVAEQYF. Written as DNA, the CDR3 is TGTGCCAGCTCACCCCTGGACAGGGTCGCCGAGCAGTACTTC.

This clone was seen a single time. V and J are TRBV28 and TRBJ1-2; 7 nucleotides agree with TRBD1. V lost 7 bases to trimming and J lost 6 bases; unmatched junction nucleotides: 11. CDR1 is MDHEN, CDR2 SYDVKM, per germline. CDR3 length: 14 residues. The CDR3 loop reads CASKPPGGWNGYTF. CDR3 DNA sequence: TGTGCCAGCAAACCGCCAGGGGGTTGGAATGGCTACACCTTC.